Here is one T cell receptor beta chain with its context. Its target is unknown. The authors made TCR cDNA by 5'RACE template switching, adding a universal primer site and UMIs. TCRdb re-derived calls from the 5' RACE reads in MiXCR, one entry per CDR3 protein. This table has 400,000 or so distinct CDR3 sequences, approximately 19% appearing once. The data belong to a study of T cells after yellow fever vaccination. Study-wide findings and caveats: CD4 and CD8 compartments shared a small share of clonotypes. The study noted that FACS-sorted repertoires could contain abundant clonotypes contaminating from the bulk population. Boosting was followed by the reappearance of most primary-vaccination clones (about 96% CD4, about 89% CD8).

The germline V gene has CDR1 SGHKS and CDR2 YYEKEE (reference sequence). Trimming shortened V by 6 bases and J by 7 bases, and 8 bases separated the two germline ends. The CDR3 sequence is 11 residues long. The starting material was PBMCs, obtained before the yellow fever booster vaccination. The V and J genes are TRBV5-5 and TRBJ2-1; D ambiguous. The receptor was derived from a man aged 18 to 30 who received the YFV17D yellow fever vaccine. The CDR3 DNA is TGTGCCAGCAACCTGGATAATGAGCAGTTCTTC. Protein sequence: CASNLDNEQFF.